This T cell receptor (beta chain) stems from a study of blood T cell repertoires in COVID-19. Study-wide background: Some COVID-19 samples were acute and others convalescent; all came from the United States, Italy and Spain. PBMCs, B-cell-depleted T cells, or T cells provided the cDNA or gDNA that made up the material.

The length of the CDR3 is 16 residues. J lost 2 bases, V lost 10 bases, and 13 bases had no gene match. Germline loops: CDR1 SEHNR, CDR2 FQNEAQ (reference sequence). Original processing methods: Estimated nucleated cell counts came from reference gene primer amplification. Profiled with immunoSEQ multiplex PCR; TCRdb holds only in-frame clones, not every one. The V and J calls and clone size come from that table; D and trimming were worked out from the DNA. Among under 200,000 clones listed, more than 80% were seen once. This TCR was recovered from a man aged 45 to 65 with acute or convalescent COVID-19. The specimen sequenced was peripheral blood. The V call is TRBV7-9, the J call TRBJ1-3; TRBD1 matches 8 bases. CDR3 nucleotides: TGTGCCATAGGAGACAGGGGCCTCATCACTGGAAACACCATATATTTT. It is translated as CAIGDRGLITGNTIYF.